The next 22 T cell receptor beta chains were all read from a single sample in a study of shared clonotypes between healthy human individuals. Profiled with immunoSEQ multiplex PCR; TCRdb holds only in-frame clones, not every one. This repertoire shows around 430,000 clones, 70% to 80% found once; its top ten account for under 15%. Sequenced: PBMCs. The receptors derive from a woman aged 35 to 49 in good health. Some clones in this sample may be carry-over from other donors' samples.

V is TRBV10-2 and J is TRBJ1-5; D remains unclear. V lost 3 bases and J 7 bases, leaving 10 bases between the germline ends. The length of the CDR3 is 13 residues. Germline V gene data show CDR1 as WSHSY and CDR2 as SAAADI. The CDR3: CASSEAVRQPQHF. CDR3 coding DNA: TGCGCCAGCAGTGAAGCGGTCAGACAGCCCCAGCATTTT.

The chain recombines TRBV29-1 with TRBJ2-1; 8 nucleotides agree with TRBD1. The V gene's germline CDR1 is SQVTM and CDR2 ANQGSEA. CDR3 length: 15 amino acids. V shed 2 bases and J 6 bases; nucleotides not matched to a gene: 9. CDR3 in amino acids: CSVEWTGKLANEQFF. In DNA form, the CDR3 reads TGCAGCGTTGAATGGACAGGGAAGTTGGCCAATGAGCAGTTCTTC.

This clone has just a few counts. The chain employs TRBV5-1 and TRBJ2-2; either TRBD1 or TRBD2 may supply D (5 bases each). V lost 2 bases and J lost 3, with 14 bases in between. CDR1 is SGHRS and CDR2 is YFSETQ in the germline V gene. CDR3 size: 16 residues. CDR3 in amino acids: CASSFDSGLDTGELFF. The CDR3 bases are TGCGCCAGCAGCTTCGACAGCGGTCTGGACACCGGGGAGCTGTTTTTT.

V usage is TRBV6-5 and J usage is TRBJ2-1, with 9 positions matching TRBD2. With 1 base clipped from V and 5 bases from J, the junction kept 3 bases outside the gene matches. Germline CDR1 and CDR2: MNHEY and SVGAGI. There are 15 residues in the CDR3. DNA for the CDR3: TGTGCCAGCAGTTACTGGACTAGCGCCAACAATGAGCAGTTCTTC. Residues: CASSYWTSANNEQFF.

V usage is TRBV19 and J usage is TRBJ2-3, with a tentative D call TRBD1 (6 bases). The CDR3 totals 13 residues. From germline, CDR1 is LNHDA and CDR2 SQIVND (reference sequence). The V and J ends lost 5 bases and 3 bases respectively, with 9 bases between them. The DNA for the CDR3 is TGTGCCAGTAGTCCGCAGGGGACAGATACGCAGTATTTT. It encodes CASSPQGTDTQYF.

This clone was detected once. V gene TRBV28 combines with J gene TRBJ2-3; TRBD2 matches at 7 bases. The CDR3 loop spans 14 amino acids. Germline V gene data show CDR1 as MDHEN and CDR2 as SYDVKM. After removal of 6 bases from V and 7 bases from J, the junction contained 10 bases not matched to a gene. This chain's CDR3 is CASRPPGGSYTQYF. CDR3 in DNA: TGTGCCAGCAGGCCGCCGGGGGGTTCCTATACGCAGTATTTT.

In its sample, this clone was seen once. The chain uses TRBV11-2 and TRBJ2-3, with D maybe TRBD2 (7 bases). Germline lookup yields CDR1 SGHAT and CDR2 FQNNGV. This CDR3 region has 15 residues. The V end lost 0 bases, the J end lost 4 bases, and 11 bases lay between the germline ends. The CDR3 DNA reads as TGTGCCAGCAGCTTAGATCCGGGGGGCGCAGATACGCAGTATTTT. Encoded protein: CASSLDPGGADTQYF.

This chain links TRBV10-3 with TRBJ2-7; perhaps TRBD1 as D (5 bases). V dropped 6 bases and J dropped 4 bases, with 16 bases sitting between them. This CDR3 has 14 amino acids. Germline V gene sequence: CDR1 ENHRY, CDR2 SYGVKD. The CDR3 sequence: CAISHTSGLYEQYF. DNA of the CDR3: TGTGCCATCAGCCACACCTCAGGGTTATACGAGCAGTACTTC.

The chain combines TRBV19 with TRBJ2-4; 11 positions match TRBD2. This CDR3 has 15 amino acids. After removal of 5 bases from V and 1 base from J, the junction contained 1 base not matched to a gene. Germline V lookup: CDR1 LNHDA, CDR2 SQIVND (reference sequence). CDR3 region: CASSPSGRAKNIQYF. The CDR3, as DNA: TGTGCCAGTAGTCCTAGCGGGAGGGCCAAAAACATTCAGTACTTC.

This clone occurred a few times. This sequence joins TRBV27 and TRBJ1-4, with unresolved D. Per the germline V gene, CDR1 is MNHEY and CDR2 is SMNVEV (reference sequence). This CDR3 spans 13 amino acids. The V gene lost 2 bases and the J gene lost 6 bases, with 7 bases spanning the gap. CDR3 sequence reads: CASSLIFDEKLFF. DNA for the CDR3: TGTGCCAGCAGTTTAATCTTTGATGAAAAACTGTTTTTT.

This clone was picked up a small number of times. The CDR3 spells CSVGGLTGAQETQYF. The CDR3 nucleotides read TGCAGCGTTGGAGGGCTGACAGGGGCCCAAGAGACCCAGTACTTC. This chain uses TRBV29-1 with TRBJ2-5; TRBD1 agrees at 8 bases. V was clipped by 4 bases and J by 1 base; unmatched bases: 8. Per the germline V gene, CDR1 is SQVTM and CDR2 is ANQGSEA. The CDR3 loop spans 15 amino acids.

The genes are TRBV28 and TRBJ1-1, with TRBD1 matching over 10 bases. J lost 4 bases, V lost 1 base, and 6 bases had no gene match. This CDR3 has 16 residues. Germline V gene sequence: CDR1 MDHEN, CDR2 SYDVKM. CDR3 nucleotide sequence: TGTGCCAGCAGTTTATCCCTGGACAGGGGGTTCACTGAAGCTTTCTTT. Its translation is CASSLSLDRGFTEAFF.

The chain employs TRBV10-3 and TRBJ2-1, with 9 positions matching TRBD2. J lost 7 bases, V lost 2 bases, and 6 bases had no gene match. CDR1 is ENHRY and CDR2 is SYGVKD in the germline V gene. The CDR3 runs 15 residues. The DNA for the CDR3 is TGTGCCATCAGTGAGCCAGCGGGAGGCGGGAATGAGCAGTTCTTC. Translating gives CAISEPAGGGNEQFF.

The table lists this clone with a count of one. This chain links TRBV11-2 with TRBJ2-1; no definite D call. The germline V gene encodes CDR1 SGHAT and CDR2 FQNNGV. CDR3 length: 14 amino acids. Trimming pared 3 bases from V and 9 bases from J, leaving 15 bases between. CDR3 sequence reads: CASSFGNWAGEQFF. The CDR3 nucleotides read TGTGCCAGCAGCTTTGGGAACTGGGCCGGTGAGCAGTTCTTC.

This chain joins TRBV28 and TRBJ2-7; D may be TRBD1 or TRBD2 (5 bases each). Germline loops: CDR1 MDHEN, CDR2 SYDVKM. V lost 7 bases and J 0 bases, leaving 16 bases between the germline ends. The CDR3 contains 15 residues. CDR3 DNA sequence: TGTGCCAGCACCCCTTCGGGGACGGGCTCCTACGAGCAGTACTTC. It codes for CASTPSGTGSYEQYF.

The J gene is TRBJ2-7, the V gene TRBV5-4, with 13 bases fitting TRBD2. J lost 6 bases, V lost 3 bases, and 12 bases had no gene match. Germline V gives CDR1 SGHNT, CDR2 YYREEE (reference sequence). This CDR3 spans 17 amino acids. The CDR3 region is CASSYPLLAGGPGEQYF. In nucleotides, the CDR3 is TGTGCCAGCAGCTACCCCCTACTAGCGGGAGGGCCGGGCGAGCAGTACTTC. Together with reference TRBV5-4 and TRBJ2-7, the CDR3 gives the full variable domain: ETGVTQSPTHLIKTRGQQVTLRCSSQSGHNTVSWYQQALGQGPQFIFQYYREEENGRGNFPPRFSGLQFPNYSSELNVNALELDDSALYLCASSYPLLAGGPGEQYFGPGTRLTVT.

The V call is TRBV27, the J call TRBJ2-7; D may be TRBD2 (5 bases). Trimming removed 3 bases from V and 5 bases from J, with 11 bases in between. The CDR3 extends over 13 amino acids. The germline V gene encodes CDR1 MNHEY and CDR2 SMNVEV (reference sequence). CDR3 nucleotides: TGTGCCAGCAGTTTTACTAGATCCAACGAGCAGTACTTC. It yields the protein CASSFTRSNEQYF.

The chain is built from TRBV29-1 and TRBJ2-1, with 14 bases fitting TRBD2. This CDR3 is built from 16 residues. CDR1 and CDR2 from the germline V gene are SQVTM and ANQGSEA. V gave up 7 bases and J gave up 12 bases; unmatched junction bases: 17. The DNA of the CDR3 is TGCAGCGCTTGGCCCCCCGCGGGACTAGCGGGAGTATCGCAGTTCTTC. Its translation is CSAWPPAGLAGVSQFF.

The J gene is TRBJ2-5, the V gene TRBV19; D is perhaps TRBD1 (6 bases). Germline CDR1 is LNHDA and CDR2 is SQIVND (reference sequence). This CDR3 is 15 amino acids long. Trimming pared 0 bases from V and 1 base from J, leaving 9 bases between. The CDR3 loop is CASSIESTGQETQYF. The DNA of the CDR3 is TGTGCCAGTAGTATAGAATCGACAGGCCAAGAGACCCAGTACTTC.

The genes are TRBV27 and TRBJ1-2; 8 bases match TRBD1. This CDR3 is 14 amino acids long. Germline V lookup: CDR1 MNHEY, CDR2 SMNVEV (reference sequence). V gave up 6 bases and J gave up 5 bases; unmatched junction bases: 8. CDR3 nucleotides: TGTGCCAGCAGAACCGGACAGGGAAGTTATGGCTACACCTTC. Its protein is CASRTGQGSYGYTF.

The chain joins TRBV5-1 to TRBJ1-4; D remains ambiguous. The CDR3 consists of 15 residues. The V gene's germline CDR1 is SGHRS and CDR2 YFSETQ. V was clipped by 5 bases and J by 6 bases, with 17 bases between them. This CDR3 is CASSEDNASHEKLFF. In DNA, the CDR3 is TGCGCCAGCAGTGAAGATAACGCGAGCCATGAAAAACTGTTTTTT.

This clone has a single count. The genes are TRBV5-1 and TRBJ2-5, with 7 bases identical to TRBD1. Per germline, CDR1 SGHRS and CDR2 YFSETQ. V lost 3 bases, J lost 2 bases, and 7 bases stayed unmatched. The CDR3 consists of 15 residues. CDR3 residues: CASSYGRDRQETQYF. The CDR3 nucleotides are TGCGCCAGCAGCTACGGCCGGGACAGACAAGAGACCCAGTACTTC.